What follows is one T cell receptor (beta chain) and its context. This specimen belongs to a study of technical replicates of blood from several donors. This CDR3 contains 13 residues. The trim removed 2 bases at V and 5 bases at J, leaving 1 base unmatched. CDR1 MNHEY and CDR2 SVGAGI come from the germline V gene. Profiled with immunoSEQ multiplex PCR; TCRdb holds only in-frame clones, not every one. The sample includes approximately 52,000 clones, around 84% of them seen just once. Sequenced sample: PBMCs. The chain has TRBV6-5 and TRBJ1-1; 8 positions match TRBD1. The clonotype originates from a human donor in good health. Some clones in this sample may be carry-over from other donors' samples. The CDR3 coding sequence is TGTGCCAGCAGTTACCGACAGGGGACTGAAGCTTTCTTT. Translated: CASSYRQGTEAFF.